This T cell receptor beta chain is from a study of cytomegalovirus exposure and HLA in healthy donors. In germline, CDR1 is SGDLS, CDR2 YYNGEE. The CDR3 consists of 18 residues. V shed 2 bases, J shed 5 bases, and the junction held 19 bases outside the gene matches. For this clone: Its antigen is currently unknown.

The study ran its PCR with 60 Vbeta and 13 Jbeta primers. The protocol was immunoSEQ multiplex PCR, while the TCRdb copy is restricted to in-frame clones and leaves out a portion. The sample shows 150,000 to 200,000 clones, around nine tenths of them seen only once. The study's findings and limits: Previously analyzed data showed that most TCR beta V segments were productive at a frequency of about 87% or about 30%. Later on, analysis showed that most CMV-associated TCR beta chains appeared to be HLA-restricted.

The rearrangement uses TRBV9 and TRBJ2-7; 7 bases agree with TRBD2. The TCR sequence derives from a woman younger than 35 in good health and CMV-seronegative. Sequenced sample: PBMCs. In nucleotides, the CDR3 is TGTGCCAGCAGCGTCGCCCCCCTCCTAGCGGAGTCAGGCCACGAGCAGTACTTC. It specifies CASSVAPLLAESGHEQYF.